In this sample, the clone carrying this T cell receptor (beta chain) turned up a few times. Its matching antigen is unknown. What was sequenced were expressed TCRB transcripts, since all of the isolated RNA had been reverse transcribed. The average read count of naive, central memory and regulatory T cell samples was about 3.3 million. The table came from immunoSEQ multiplex PCR; TCRdb's copy has only in-frame clones and leaves some out. The sample shows about 450,000 clones, approximately 10% of them seen only once. This specimen belongs to a study of beta chain features in type 1 diabetes. Study conclusions and caveats: Researchers cautioned that cDNA sequencing could over-represent cells with high TCR expression.

J gave up 4 bases and V 3 bases, and 9 bases lay outside the gene matches. CDR3 length: 15 amino acids. Germline CDR1 reads KGHSH; CDR2 reads LQKENI. Staining for CD45RO/CCR7/CD25/CD127/CD95/CD27 allowed sorting of CD4+ naive, central memory, regulatory and stem cell-like memory cells. Sequencing input: naive CD4+ T cells from blood. This clonotype originated in a woman aged 18-29 years in good health. The chain carries TRBV18 and TRBJ2-7; 7 bases agree with TRBD1. Written as DNA, the CDR3 is TGTGCCAGCTCACCGACACGTGACAGGGTTTACGAGCAGTACTTC. Its protein is CASSPTRDRVYEQYF. The entire variable domain, with the rest obtained from reference TRBV18 and TRBJ2-7, is as follows: NAGVMQNPRHLVRRRGQEARLRCSPMKGHSHVYWYRQLPEEGLKFMVYLQKENIIDESGMPKERFSAEFPKEGPSILRIQQVVRGDSAAYFCASSPTRDRVYEQYFGPGTRLTVT.